This T cell receptor (beta chain) stems from a study of regulatory and conventional T cells in RAG deficiency. Notes on the study in general: In Omenn syndrome, Treg and Tconv repertoires overlapped >85%.

The table came from immunoSEQ multiplex PCR; TCRdb's copy has only in-frame clones and leaves some out. The sample includes around 25,000 clones, approximately 96% of them seen just once. This CDR3 has 14 amino acids. Trimming pared 7 bases from V and 5 bases from J, leaving 19 bases between. Germline V gives CDR1 SGHRS, CDR2 YFSETQ. The sorted conventional CD4+ T cells were CD25-low and CD127-high, with genomic DNA sequenced. A note on this clone: Its specificity is not known.

These data were also filed under a second study, of regulatory T cells. That investigation notes: The PCR used 52 TRBV and 13 TRBJ primers.

Specimen: CD25- CD4+ T cells sorted from blood. This TCR was recovered from a human donor in good health. The chain is built from TRBV5-1 and TRBJ2-7; possible D gene TRBD1, 6 bases. CDR3 sequence: CASRTTTGPNEQYF. The CDR3 DNA reads as TGCGCCAGCCGCACAACTACAGGGCCCAACGAGCAGTACTTC.